The present TCR beta chain was sequenced within a study of T cells in Graves' hyperthyroidism and ophthalmopathy. V trimming: 3 bases; J trimming: 1 base; junction bases outside the gene matches: 11. The CDR3 has 18 residues. Germline V CDR1 and CDR2: GTSNPN, SVGIG (reference sequence). Used for diagnoses were clinical symptoms, serum thyroxine and TRAb, thyroid ultrasound and orbital computed tomography. RNA transcripts yielded amplified TCR beta CDR3 regions. Initially, a first-round RT-PCR of the TCR CDR3 employed the HTBI primer set. TCRdb independently ran MiXCR on the multiplex PCR reads; one entry per CDR3 protein. The sample holds more than 300,000 distinct CDR3 sequences, approximately 15% seen once. Study-wide points: From stable hyperthyroidism, ophthalmopathy was separated by a 13 V-J model. Most thyroid clonotypes expanded above 0.001 were also detected in blood.

This clonotype was seen at least ten times. The antigen is undetermined. This receptor was identified in a woman aged 55-69 years with Graves' hyperthyroidism. The chain uses TRBV30 and TRBJ2-5; 13 bases fit TRBD2. Sequencing input: blood. Written as DNA, the CDR3 is TGTGCCTGGAGCCCACATGGACTAGCGGGAGCCCTCCAAGAGACCCAGTACTTC. This encodes CAWSPHGLAGALQETQYF. The full variable domain, with the rest looked up from reference TRBV30 and TRBJ2-5, is SQTIHQWPATLVQPVGSPLSLECTVEGTSNPNLYWYRQAAGRGLQLLFYSVGIGQISSEVPQNLSASRPQDRQFILSSKKLLLSDSGFYLCAWSPHGLAGALQETQYFGPGTRLLVL.